This TCR beta chain was recorded in a study of long-term antiretroviral therapy in people with HIV. The germline V gene encodes CDR1 MGHRA and CDR2 YSYEKL. V was pared by 1 base and J by 0 bases, with 5 bases of the junction left unmatched. This CDR3 has 16 residues. It was version v3.0 of the immunoSEQ assay that was run at survey level. Profiling relied on immunoSEQ multiplex PCR, and the TCRdb table lists in-frame clones only, not all of them. The sample has roughly 30,000 clones, over 90% seen once. The origin of this receptor is a woman aged 40 to 50 with HIV. The sequencing used unsorted PBMCs, collected around 6.5 years after starting antiretroviral therapy. V is TRBV4-1 and J is TRBJ2-5; 7 nucleotides match TRBD2. This chain's CDR3 is CASSQGGGRYQETQYF. DNA of the CDR3: TGCGCCAGCAGCCAAGGCGGGGGTCGGTACCAAGAGACCCAGTACTTC.